Presented here are 30 T cell receptor beta chains from one specimen sequenced in a study of blood T cell repertoires in COVID-19. Profiling relied on immunoSEQ multiplex PCR, and the TCRdb table lists in-frame clones only, not all of them. The sample lists about 120,000 clones; less than 85% were seen once. The sequenced sample was peripheral blood. The source of these receptors is a human donor with acute or convalescent COVID-19. The donor label of this sample is uncertain.

The DNA for the CDR3 is TGCAGTGCTAGTAGTGGGGCAGGCACCACAGATACGCAGTATTTT. It is translated as CSASSGAGTTDTQYF. The V and J genes are TRBV20-1 and TRBJ2-3, with D tentatively TRBD1 (5 bases). V gave up 3 bases and J gave up 2 bases, with 15 bases separating them. CDR1 and CDR2 (germline): DFQATT, SNEGSKA (reference sequence). The CDR3 extends over 15 amino acids.

Concerning this clone: With only one base between it and a far larger clone, this is likely a read error. The V and J genes are TRBV5-1 and TRBJ2-5; 8 bases fit TRBD1. The V segment lost 1 base and the J segment 1 base; nucleotides outside the gene matches: 0. The germline CDR1 and CDR2 sequences are SGHRS and YFSETQ. The length of the CDR3 is 14 residues. The CDR3 nucleotides read TGCGCCAGCAGCTTGACAGGGGGCCAAGAGACCCAGTACTTC. It encodes CASSLTGGQETQYF.

The chain combines TRBV3-1 (or the pseudogene TRBV3-2) with TRBJ2-1, with D tentatively TRBD1 (5 bases). Germline loops: CDR1 LGHDT, CDR2 YNNKEL (reference sequence). The germline V and J ends were trimmed by 4 bases and 7 bases, with 17 bases remaining between them. This CDR3 comprises 15 residues. The CDR3 loop is CASSPVRAGKNEQFF. The CDR3 bases are TGTGCCAGCAGCCCGGTCAGGGCAGGAAAAAATGAGCAGTTCTTC.

The chain links TRBV3-1 (or the pseudogene TRBV3-2) to TRBJ1-1, with D tentatively TRBD1 (5 bases). Germline lookup yields CDR1 LGHDT and CDR2 YNNKEL (reference sequence). Between the trimmed V and J ends, which lost 8 bases and 5 bases, there was a span of 9 bases. The CDR3 spans 11 residues. CDR3 sequence (DNA): TGTGCCAGCCAGGGCGCGACTGAAGCTTTCTTT. This codes for CASQGATEAFF.

This chain uses TRBV7-2 with TRBJ1-3; the D gene is possibly TRBD1 (5 bases). Trimming removed 3 bases from V and 4 bases from J, with 10 bases in between. The CDR3 loop spans 14 amino acids. CDR1 SGHTA and CDR2 FQGNSA come from the germline V gene. In DNA form, the CDR3 reads TGTGCCAGCAGCTTTTTAGGGGCCGGAAACACCATATATTTT. Amino acid sequence: CASSFLGAGNTIYF.

The chain couples TRBV5-5 to TRBJ1-6, with a tentative D call TRBD1 (5 bases). The CDR3 spans 16 residues. Germline CDR1 and CDR2: SGHKS and YYEKEE (reference sequence). Between the trimmed V and J ends, which lost 3 bases and 7 bases, there was a span of 17 bases. The CDR3 spells CASSSVATSGNSPLHF. The CDR3 DNA is TGTGCCAGCAGCTCTGTCGCAACATCAGGGAATTCACCCCTCCACTTT.

This sequence joins TRBV2 and TRBJ2-6; 7 nucleotides line up with TRBD1. Germline V gene data show CDR1 as SNHLY and CDR2 as FYNNEI. This CDR3 has 15 residues. V shed 5 bases, J shed 2 bases, and the junction held 3 bases outside the gene matches. CDR3 in DNA: TGTGCCAGCAGTCCAGGGGGAGCTGGGGCCAACGTCCTGACTTTC. Translation: CASSPGGAGANVLTF.

A few counts support this clone. The J gene is TRBJ2-7, the V gene TRBV7-8; TRBD2 is a possible D gene (6 bases). Germline values: CDR1 SGHVS, CDR2 FQNEAQ. Between the trimmed V and J ends, which lost 2 bases and 7 bases, there was a span of 15 bases. This CDR3 has 14 amino acids. The CDR3 here is CASSLFSRAGEQYF. The CDR3 DNA follows: TGTGCCAGCAGCTTATTTTCGCGGGCGGGAGAGCAGTACTTC.

This chain joins TRBV10-1 and TRBJ2-5, with no clear D. Germline V gives CDR1 WNHNN, CDR2 SYGVQD (reference sequence). This CDR3 spans 10 amino acids. The germline V and J ends were trimmed by 7 bases and 9 bases, with 9 bases remaining between them. The CDR3 loop is CASTPVAQYF. The CDR3 nucleotides are TGCGCCAGCACCCCGGTGGCCCAGTACTTC.

This clone was observed a handful of times. The rearrangement links TRBV7-9 to TRBJ2-1; 9 nucleotides line up with TRBD1. The CDR3 is 12 amino acids. V dropped 1 base and J dropped 12; count of bases not matched to a gene: 1. Germline values: CDR1 SEHNR, CDR2 FQNEAQ (reference sequence). The CDR3 loop is CASSLEDRGQFF. As DNA, the CDR3 is TGTGCCAGCAGCTTAGAGGACAGGGGGCAGTTCTTC.

The CDR3 sequence: CASSPSGGYGYTF. CDR3 coding DNA: TGTGCCAGCAGCCCGTCGGGGGGCTATGGCTACACCTTC. V gene TRBV6-5 combines with J gene TRBJ1-2, with a possible D match to TRBD1 (5 bases). The V and J ends lost 6 bases and 4 bases respectively, with 12 bases between them. Per germline, CDR1 MNHEY and CDR2 SVGAGI. The CDR3 sequence is 13 residues long.

V usage is TRBV25-1 and J usage is TRBJ2-5, with 7 positions matching TRBD2. Germline V lookup: CDR1 MGHDK, CDR2 SYGVNS. The CDR3 has 17 residues. V shed 0 bases and J 5 bases; nucleotides not matched to a gene: 12. CDR3 in amino acids: CASSEYTSGRDWETQYF. In DNA, the CDR3 is TGTGCCAGCAGTGAATATACATCGGGGAGGGACTGGGAGACCCAGTACTTC.

The rearrangement uses TRBV10-1 and TRBJ1-1, with D possibly being TRBD1 (5 bases). CDR3 length equals 15 residues. The V end was cut by 0 bases, the J end by 1 base, with 9 bases between. The V gene's germline CDR1 is WNHNN and CDR2 SYGVQD (reference sequence). In DNA, the CDR3 is TGCGCCAGCAGTGAGTCCAGCAGGGCGAACACTGAAGCTTTCTTT. It yields the protein CASSESSRANTEAFF.

CDR3 in amino acids: CSVDVDKIYGYTF. Here the CDR3 DNA reads TGCAGCGTTGACGTCGACAAGATCTATGGCTACACCTTC. J is TRBJ1-2 and V is TRBV29-1, with D uncertain. With 3 bases removed from V and 4 bases from J, the gap between germline ends came to 12 bases. The CDR3 spans 13 residues. Per the germline V gene, CDR1 is SQVTM and CDR2 is ANQGSEA.

The J gene is TRBJ2-2, the V gene TRBV7-3, with D perhaps matching TRBD2 (6 bases). The V gene lost 1 base and the J gene lost 5 bases, with 17 bases spanning the gap. Germline assignment: CDR1 SGHTA and CDR2 FQGTGA. CDR3 length: 17 amino acids. The CDR3 DNA reads TGTGCCAGCAGCTTAATTGGGTCTAGCGACGGAACCGGGGAGCTGTTTTTT. This codes for CASSLIGSSDGTGELFF.

The chain couples TRBV6-5 to TRBJ1-5; D not certain. V was trimmed by 5 bases and J by 7 bases, leaving 12 bases between them. Germline V gene sequence: CDR1 MNHEY, CDR2 SVGAGI. The CDR3 sequence is 13 residues long. CDR3 loop: CASSPTPGQPQHF. CDR3 coding DNA: TGTGCCAGCAGTCCCACCCCCGGGCAGCCCCAGCATTTT.

The genes are TRBV5-1 and TRBJ2-1; TRBD1 might be the D (5 bases). The CDR3 consists of 11 residues. V was trimmed by 5 bases and J by 8 bases, leaving 8 bases between them. Looked up from germline, CDR1 is SGHRS and CDR2 is YFSETQ. Written as DNA, the CDR3 is TGCGCCAGCAGAGGGGTCGATGAGCAGTTCTTC. Translated: CASRGVDEQFF.

The chain carries TRBV9 and TRBJ2-7, with D perhaps TRBD2 (6 bases). The CDR3 runs to 14 residues. Germline loops: CDR1 SGDLS, CDR2 YYNGEE. Trimming pared 1 base from V and 7 bases from J, leaving 15 bases between. This chain's CDR3 is CASSVRSLGGEQYF. The CDR3, as DNA: TGTGCCAGCAGCGTAAGGTCCCTTGGGGGGGAGCAGTACTTC.

The rearrangement links TRBV19 to TRBJ2-1; 10 positions agree with TRBD2. Germline CDR1 LNHDA, CDR2 SQIVND (reference sequence). The CDR3 runs 16 residues. The junction had 5 bases not matched to a gene; V was cut back by 3 bases and J by 3 bases. CDR3 in DNA: TGTGCCAGTAGTATTCTAGAGCGGGGGGGCTACAATGAGCAGTTCTTC. Encoded protein: CASSILERGGYNEQFF.

The CDR3 region has the DNA TGTGCCACCAGCAGAGATGAGCGGGGGGGCGCCGGGGAGCTGTTTTTT. Protein sequence: CATSRDERGGAGELFF. The chain has TRBV15 and TRBJ2-2, with 10 bases lining up with TRBD2. Germline lookup yields CDR1 LNHNV and CDR2 YYDKDF (reference sequence). With 0 bases clipped from V and 6 bases from J, the junction kept 4 bases outside the gene matches. CDR3 size: 16 residues. Combining the CDR3 with reference TRBV15 and TRBJ2-2 gives the whole variable domain DAMVIQNPRYQVTQFGKPVTLSCSQTLNHNVMYWYQQKSSQAPKLLFHYYDKDFNNEADTPDNFQSRRPNTSFCFLDIRSPGLGDTAMYLCATSRDERGGAGELFFGEGSRLTVL.

V is TRBV7-9 and J is TRBJ2-3; D is unclear. The V gene lost 2 bases and the J gene lost 2 bases, with 11 bases spanning the gap. Germline CDR1 and CDR2: SEHNR and FQNEAQ (reference sequence). The CDR3 sequence is 15 residues long. Here the CDR3 reads CASSLRKTVTDTQYF. CDR3 coding DNA: TGTGCCAGCAGCTTAAGGAAGACTGTCACAGATACGCAGTATTTT. Using reference TRBV7-9 and TRBJ2-3 for the parts outside the CDR3, the full variable domain is DTGVSQNPRHKITKRGQNVTFRCDPISEHNRLYWYRQTLGQGPEFLTYFQNEAQLEKSRLLSDRFSAERPKGSFSTLEIQRTEQGDSAMYLCASSLRKTVTDTQYFGPGTRLTVL.

Many counts were recorded for this clone. The chain has TRBV18 and TRBJ2-2; 10 bases match TRBD2. Germline V gene data show CDR1 as KGHSH and CDR2 as LQKENI. The CDR3 consists of 15 residues. The V gene end was trimmed by 3 bases and the J gene end by 4 bases; junction bases not matched to a gene: 2. CDR3 sequence reads: CASSPSGGITGELFF. CDR3 DNA: TGTGCCAGCTCACCTAGCGGGGGGATCACCGGGGAGCTGTTTTTT.

The CDR3 reads CASSPSGGGSPLHF. For the CDR3, the DNA is TGTGCCAGCAGCCCTTCCGGGGGAGGATCACCCCTCCACTTT. The rearrangement links TRBV7-9 to TRBJ1-6; D is perhaps TRBD1 (5 bases). The CDR3 totals 14 residues. Germline V gene sequence: CDR1 SEHNR, CDR2 FQNEAQ (reference sequence). Trimming stripped 5 bases from V and 10 bases from J, with 15 bases between.

This clone is classed as medium-sized. The J gene is TRBJ1-2, the V gene TRBV6-6, with D maybe TRBD1 (5 bases). CDR1 and CDR2 from the germline V gene are MNHNY and SVGAGI (reference sequence). This CDR3 has 14 residues. Trimming removed 6 bases at V and 4 bases at J, with 15 bases between. The CDR3 region is CASSLKSGPYGYTF. In nucleotides, the CDR3 is TGTGCCAGCAGCTTAAAATCAGGGCCCTATGGCTACACCTTC.

The genes are TRBV12-3 or TRBV12-4 and TRBJ1-2; TRBD1 might be the D (6 bases). The V end lost 5 bases, the J end lost 6 bases, and 10 bases lay between the germline ends. The CDR3 sequence is 12 residues long. The CDR3 DNA is TGTGCCAGCAGTCCGTCAGGGGATGGCTACACCTTC. Protein sequence: CASSPSGDGYTF.

J is TRBJ1-1 and V is TRBV29-1; 10 bases are a match to TRBD1. There are 14 residues in the CDR3. CDR1 and CDR2 from the germline V gene are SQVTM and ANQGSEA. V gave up 2 bases and J gave up 4 bases; unmatched junction bases: 4. DNA of the CDR3: TGCAGCGTTGAACGACAGGGGGCAATCACTGAAGCTTTCTTT. Amino acids: CSVERQGAITEAFF.

This chain uses TRBV4-2 with TRBJ1-2, with a possible D match to TRBD1 (6 bases). CDR1 and CDR2 (germline): LGHNA, YNFKEQ. The ends were cut back, 0 bases at V and 3 bases at J, with 14 bases in the middle. The CDR3 sequence is 16 residues long. This CDR3 reads CASSQEGGQPHYGYTF. The CDR3 DNA is TGTGCCAGCAGCCAAGAAGGCGGACAGCCGCACTATGGCTACACCTTC.

V and J are TRBV6-4 and TRBJ2-1; 9 bases are a match to TRBD2. J lost 7 bases, V lost 2 bases, and 6 bases had no gene match. Germline-derived CDR1 and CDR2 are MRHNA and SNTAGT. The CDR3 loop spans 15 amino acids. This CDR3 reads CASSDRAGGQNEQFF. CDR3 nucleotide sequence: TGTGCCAGCAGTGACCGTGCGGGGGGGCAGAATGAGCAGTTCTTC.

The rearrangement links TRBV11-3 to TRBJ1-6; possibly TRBD1 for D (6 bases). This CDR3 has 14 amino acids. Looked up from germline, CDR1 is SGHNT and CDR2 is YENEEA. Deletions cut 5 bases from V and 6 bases from J, with 11 bases between. In DNA, the CDR3 is TGTGCCAGCAGCATACAGGGAATTAATTCACCCCTCCACTTT. Its protein product is CASSIQGINSPLHF.

The CDR3 DNA is TGTGCCTTGACCGGGACAGACCGACGGGGTGAAGCTTTCTTT. It encodes CALTGTDRRGEAFF. V is TRBV7-9 and J is TRBJ1-1, with 7 bases identical to TRBD1. Germline V gene data show CDR1 as SEHNR and CDR2 as FQNEAQ (reference sequence). The CDR3 totals 14 residues. J was trimmed by 7 bases and V by 11 bases; bases with no gene match: 16.